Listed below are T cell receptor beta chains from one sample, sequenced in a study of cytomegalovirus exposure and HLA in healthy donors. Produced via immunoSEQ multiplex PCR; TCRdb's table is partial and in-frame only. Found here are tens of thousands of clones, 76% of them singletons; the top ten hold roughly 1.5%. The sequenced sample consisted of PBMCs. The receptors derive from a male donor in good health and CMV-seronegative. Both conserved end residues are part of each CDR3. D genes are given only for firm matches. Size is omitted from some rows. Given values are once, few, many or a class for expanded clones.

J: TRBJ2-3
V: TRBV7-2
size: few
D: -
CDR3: CASSLVNPHIDTQYF
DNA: TGTGCCAGCAGCTTAGTGAACCCCCACATAGATACGCAGTATTTT

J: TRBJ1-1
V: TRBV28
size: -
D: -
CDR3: CASSDSLWTEAFF
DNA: TGTGCCAGCAGCGACAGTTTATGGACTGAAGCTTTCTTT

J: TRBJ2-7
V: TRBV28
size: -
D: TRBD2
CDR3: CASTTTPSGGTYEQYF
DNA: TGTGCCAGCACTACTACCCCTAGCGGGGGCACCTACGAGCAGTACTTC

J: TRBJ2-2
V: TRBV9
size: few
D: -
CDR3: CASKRSSGEMGELFF
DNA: TGTGCCAGCAAGAGAAGTAGCGGCGAGATGGGGGAGCTGTTTTTT

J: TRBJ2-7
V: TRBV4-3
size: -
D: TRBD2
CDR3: CASSRGLAGGYEQYF
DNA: TGCGCCAGCAGCCGAGGACTAGCGGGAGGGTACGAGCAGTACTTC

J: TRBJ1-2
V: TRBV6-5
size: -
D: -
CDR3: CASSYSGQRTSRGYTF
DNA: TGTGCCAGCAGTTACTCGGGACAAAGGACTTCGAGGGGCTACACCTTC

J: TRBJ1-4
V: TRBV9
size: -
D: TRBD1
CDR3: CASSTGQGNSNEKLFF
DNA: TGTGCCAGCAGCACGGGACAGGGAAATTCTAATGAAAAACTGTTTTTT

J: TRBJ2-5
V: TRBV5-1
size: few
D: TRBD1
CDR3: CASSPGQGGLLQETQYF
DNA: TGCGCCAGCAGCCCCGGACAGGGCGGGCTTCTACAAGAGACCCAGTACTTC

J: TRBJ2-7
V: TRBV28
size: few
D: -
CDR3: CASSFAYEQYF
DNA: TGTGCCAGCAGTTTCGCCTACGAGCAGTACTTC

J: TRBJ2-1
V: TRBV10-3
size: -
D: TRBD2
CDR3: CAIRITSGEQFF
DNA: TGTGCCATCAGGATAACTAGCGGTGAGCAGTTCTTC

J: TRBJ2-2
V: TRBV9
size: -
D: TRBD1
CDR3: CASSGRQGATGELFF
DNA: TGTGCCAGCAGCGGAAGACAGGGGGCGACCGGGGAGCTGTTTTTT

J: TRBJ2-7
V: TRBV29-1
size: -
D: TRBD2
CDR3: CSVEIASGYEQYF
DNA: TGCAGCGTTGAAATAGCTAGCGGGTACGAGCAGTACTTC

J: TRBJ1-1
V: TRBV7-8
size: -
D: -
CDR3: CASSLFQGTMNTEAFF
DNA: TGTGCCAGCAGCTTATTCCAGGGCACCATGAACACTGAAGCTTTCTTT

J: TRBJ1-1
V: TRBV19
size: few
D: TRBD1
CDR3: CASTRDRLTEAFF
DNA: TGTGCCAGTACTAGGGACAGGCTGACTGAAGCTTTCTTT

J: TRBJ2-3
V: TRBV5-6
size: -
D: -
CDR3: CASSLVASTDTQYF
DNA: TGTGCCAGCAGCTTGGTGGCTAGCACAGATACGCAGTATTTT

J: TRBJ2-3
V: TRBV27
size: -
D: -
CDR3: CASSLRDTLITDTQYF
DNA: TGTGCCAGCAGTCTTAGGGACACGCTAATCACAGATACGCAGTATTTT

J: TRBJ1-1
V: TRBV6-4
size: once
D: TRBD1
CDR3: CASIQGRFEAFF
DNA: TGTGCCAGCATACAGGGGCGTTTTGAAGCTTTCTTT

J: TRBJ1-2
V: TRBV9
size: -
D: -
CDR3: CASSPPVGGRFYGYTF
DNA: TGTGCCAGCAGCCCCCCGGTAGGAGGGAGGTTCTATGGCTACACCTTC

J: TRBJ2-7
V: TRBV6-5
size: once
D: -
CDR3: CASRTGASYEQYF
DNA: TGTGCCAGCAGGACAGGCGCGTCCTACGAGCAGTACTTC

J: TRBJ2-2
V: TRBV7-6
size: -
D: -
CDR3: CASSTQGLRANTGELFF
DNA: TGTGCCAGCAGCACCCAAGGGCTGCGGGCGAACACCGGGGAGCTGTTTTTT

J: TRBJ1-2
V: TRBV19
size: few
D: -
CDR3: CASSRPASTGYNGYTF
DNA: TGTGCCAGTAGTCGTCCGGCGAGTACGGGGTATAATGGCTACACCTTC

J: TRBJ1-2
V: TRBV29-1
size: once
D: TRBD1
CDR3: CSVGTGSGYTF
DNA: TGCAGCGTGGGGACAGGGAGCGGCTACACCTTC

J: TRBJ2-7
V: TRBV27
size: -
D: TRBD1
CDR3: CASSTQGAQYTTSYEQYF
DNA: TGTGCCAGCAGCACTCAGGGGGCTCAATATACTACCTCCTACGAGCAGTACTTC

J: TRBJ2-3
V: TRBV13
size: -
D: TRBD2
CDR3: CASSLGLAGTDTQYF
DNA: TGTGCCAGCAGCTTAGGACTAGCGGGCACAGATACGCAGTATTTT

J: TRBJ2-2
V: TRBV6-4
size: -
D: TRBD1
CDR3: CASSDSTGDTGELFF
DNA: TGTGCCAGCAGTGACTCGACAGGGGACACCGGGGAGCTGTTTTTT

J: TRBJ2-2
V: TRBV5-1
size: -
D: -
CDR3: CASSFRVQGGTGELFF
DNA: TGCGCCAGCAGCTTTAGGGTACAGGGCGGTACCGGGGAGCTGTTTTTT

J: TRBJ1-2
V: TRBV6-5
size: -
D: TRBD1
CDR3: CASSSPAGTGDYGYTF
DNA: TGTGCCAGCAGTTCCCCAGCCGGGACAGGGGACTATGGCTACACCTTC

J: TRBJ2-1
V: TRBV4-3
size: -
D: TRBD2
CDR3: CASSQSGLSGNEQFF
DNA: TGCGCCAGCAGCCAATCGGGACTATCGGGCAATGAGCAGTTCTTC

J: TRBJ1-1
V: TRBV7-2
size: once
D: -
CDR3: CASSLAPVTAEAFF
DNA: TGTGCCAGCAGCTTAGCGCCGGTCACCGCTGAAGCTTTCTTT

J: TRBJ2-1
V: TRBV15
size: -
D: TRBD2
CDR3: CATSRGGMIAGSYNEQFF
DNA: TGTGCCACCAGCAGAGGGGGGATGATAGCGGGAAGTTACAATGAGCAGTTCTTC

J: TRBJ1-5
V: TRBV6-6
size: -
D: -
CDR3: CASSINSNQPQHF
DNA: TGTGCCAGCAGTATCAATAGCAATCAGCCCCAGCATTTT

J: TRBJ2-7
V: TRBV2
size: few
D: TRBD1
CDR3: CASRAQGAQRVEQYF
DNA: TGTGCCAGCAGGGCACAGGGGGCGCAGAGGGTCGAGCAGTACTTC

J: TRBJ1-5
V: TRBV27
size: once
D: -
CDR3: CASSTSWDYSNQPQHF
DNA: TGTGCCAGCAGTACCAGTTGGGACTATAGCAATCAGCCCCAGCATTTT

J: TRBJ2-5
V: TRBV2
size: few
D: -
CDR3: CASVRGGETQYF
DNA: TGTGCCAGCGTTCGGGGTGGGGAGACCCAGTACTTC

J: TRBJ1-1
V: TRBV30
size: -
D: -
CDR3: CAWSPRGWVSSTEAFF
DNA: TGTGCCTGGAGTCCCAGGGGCTGGGTCTCTTCCACTGAAGCTTTCTTT

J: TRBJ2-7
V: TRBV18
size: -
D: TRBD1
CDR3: CASSQGQNYEQYF
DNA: TGTGCCAGCTCTCAGGGACAGAACTACGAGCAGTACTTC

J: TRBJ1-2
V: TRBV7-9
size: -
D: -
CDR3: CASSLVESDYGYTF
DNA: TGTGCCAGCAGCTTAGTGGAGTCCGACTATGGCTACACCTTC

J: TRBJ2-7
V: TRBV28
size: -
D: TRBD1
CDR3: CASSLTGTAYEQYF
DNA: TGTGCCAGCAGTTTGACCGGGACAGCCTACGAGCAGTACTTC

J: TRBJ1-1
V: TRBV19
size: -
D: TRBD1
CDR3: CASSIGQGWNTEAFF
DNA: TGTGCCAGTAGTATAGGACAGGGGTGGAACACTGAAGCTTTCTTT

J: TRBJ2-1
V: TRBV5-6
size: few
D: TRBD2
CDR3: CASSSTTGTTPTTSNQQFF
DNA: TGTGCCAGCAGCTCTACGACGGGGACTACCCCTACCACCTCTAATCAGCAGTTCTTC

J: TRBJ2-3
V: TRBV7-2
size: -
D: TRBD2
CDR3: CASSSRAGGTDTQYF
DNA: TGTGCCAGCAGCTCGAGAGCGGGAGGCACAGATACGCAGTATTTT

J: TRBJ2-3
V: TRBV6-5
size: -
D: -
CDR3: CASSYQGTDTQYF
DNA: TGTGCCAGCAGTTACCAGGGGACAGATACGCAGTATTTT

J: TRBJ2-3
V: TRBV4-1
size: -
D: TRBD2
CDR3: CASSRGTSGNSDTQYF
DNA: TGCGCCAGCAGCCGGGGGACTAGCGGGAACTCAGATACGCAGTATTTT

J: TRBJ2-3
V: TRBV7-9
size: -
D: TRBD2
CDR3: CSSSLPGGGPDTQYF
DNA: TGTTCCAGCAGCTTACCGGGGGGGGGCCCAGATACGCAGTATTTT

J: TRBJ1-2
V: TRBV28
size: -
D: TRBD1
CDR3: CASSLFFPRDRMNYGYTF
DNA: TGTGCCAGCAGTTTATTTTTCCCCCGGGACAGAATGAACTATGGCTACACCTTC

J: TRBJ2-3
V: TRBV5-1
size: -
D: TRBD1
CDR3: CASSLGTGRDTQYF
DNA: TGCGCCAGCAGCTTGGGGACAGGGAGAGATACGCAGTATTTT

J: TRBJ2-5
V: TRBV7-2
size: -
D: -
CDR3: CASSAQIFQETQYF
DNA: TGTGCCAGCAGCGCACAGATTTTCCAAGAGACCCAGTACTTC

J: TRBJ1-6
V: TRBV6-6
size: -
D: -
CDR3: CASIGGRDFYSPLHF
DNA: TGTGCCAGCATCGGCGGCAGGGACTTTTATTCACCCCTCCACTTT

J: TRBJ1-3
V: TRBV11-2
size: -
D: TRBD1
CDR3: CASSFVRGLKENTIYF
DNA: TGTGCCAGCAGCTTTGTAAGGGGGCTTAAAGAAAACACCATATATTTT

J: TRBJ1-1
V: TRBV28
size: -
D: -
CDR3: CASSLIYRAATEAFF
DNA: TGTGCCAGCAGCTTGATATACAGGGCCGCCACTGAAGCTTTCTTT

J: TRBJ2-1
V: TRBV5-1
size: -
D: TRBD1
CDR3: CASGTTGSMHNEQFF
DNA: TGCGCCAGCGGAACGACAGGGTCCATGCACAATGAGCAGTTCTTC

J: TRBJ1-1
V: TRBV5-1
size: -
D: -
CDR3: CASSWSRGGTEAFF
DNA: TGCGCCAGCAGCTGGAGTCGGGGGGGCACTGAAGCTTTCTTT

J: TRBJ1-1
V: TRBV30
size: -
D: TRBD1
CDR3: CAWSMDRGGTEAFF
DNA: TGTGCCTGGAGTATGGACAGGGGAGGAACTGAAGCTTTCTTT

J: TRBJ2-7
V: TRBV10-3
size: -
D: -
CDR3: CAIRNDPSGSREQYF
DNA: TGTGCCATCAGGAATGACCCGTCGGGGTCACGCGAGCAGTACTTC

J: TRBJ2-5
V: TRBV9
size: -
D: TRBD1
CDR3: CASSHHTGEETQYF
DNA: TGTGCCAGCAGCCATCATACAGGGGAAGAGACCCAGTACTTC

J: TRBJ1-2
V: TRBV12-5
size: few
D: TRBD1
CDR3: CASGPDRALYGYTF
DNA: TGTGCTAGTGGTCCGGACAGGGCTCTCTATGGCTACACCTTC

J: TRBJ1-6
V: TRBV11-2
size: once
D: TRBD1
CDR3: CASSLGQGANSPLHF
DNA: TGTGCCAGCAGCCTAGGACAGGGGGCCAATTCACCCCTCCACTTT